Presented here are 10 T cell receptor beta chains from one specimen sequenced in a study of blood T cell repertoires in COVID-19. The method was immunoSEQ multiplex PCR; TCRdb's version includes in-frame clones alone and lacks a portion of them. The repertoire consists of about 370,000 clones, with around 87% occurring once and the leading ten covering 0.95% to 1.1%. What was sequenced was PBMCs or T cells enriched from blood (not recorded which). These receptor sequences come from a man younger than 30 who had recovered from COVID-19.

This rearrangement joins TRBV11-2 to TRBJ2-1; D call uncertain. Germline V gene lookup returns CDR1 SGHAT and CDR2 FQNNGV. The CDR3 has 16 amino acids. V lost 5 bases and J 8 bases, leaving 22 bases between the germline ends. The CDR3 reads CASSPEYSFVVYEQFF. CDR3 in DNA: TGTGCCAGCAGCCCAGAATACAGCTTTGTGGTCTATGAGCAGTTCTTC.

The chain uses TRBV28 and TRBJ2-7, with D perhaps matching TRBD2 (6 bases). Trimming stripped 8 bases from V and 0 bases from J, with 11 bases between. This CDR3 has 13 residues. Germline values: CDR1 MDHEN, CDR2 SYDVKM. This CDR3 reads CASLGGSSYEQYF. The CDR3, as DNA: TGTGCCAGCCTCGGGGGTAGCTCCTACGAGCAGTACTTC.

The chain links TRBV6-7 to TRBJ2-1, with 12 bases aligning to TRBD2. TRBV6-7 is an ORF; its function is uncertain. There are 19 residues in the CDR3. V lost 3 bases and J lost 7; bases outside the gene matches: 16. DNA for the CDR3: TGTGCCAGCAGTTATATCTTTATTTGCGGGACTAGCGGGTCGAATGAGCAGTTCTTC. Translating it yields CASSYIFICGTSGSNEQFF.

The rearrangement links TRBV7-8 to TRBJ1-3; 8 nucleotides match TRBD1. The germline gives CDR1 SGHVS, CDR2 FQNEAQ. V shed 5 bases, J shed 4 bases, and the junction held 7 bases outside the gene matches. This CDR3 comprises 15 residues. The CDR3: CASSLSRGPGNTIYF. CDR3 nucleotide sequence: TGTGCCAGCAGCCTATCCAGGGGGCCAGGAAACACCATATATTTT. Full variable domain (remainder filled in from reference TRBV7-8 and TRBJ1-3): GAGVSQSPRYKVAKRGQDVALRCDPISGHVSLFWYQQALGQGPEFLTYFQNEAQLDKSGLPSDRFFAERPEGSVSTLKIQRTQQEDSAVYLCASSLSRGPGNTIYFGEGSWLTVV.

This chain links TRBV4-1 with TRBJ1-1; 8 bases match TRBD1. In germline, CDR1 is MGHRA, CDR2 YSYEKL. The CDR3 spans 17 residues. V was clipped by 1 base and J by 0 bases; unmatched bases: 7. DNA of the CDR3: TGCGCCAGCAGCCAAGGAGCCAGGGGGCGCTTGAACACTGAAGCTTTCTTT. Protein sequence: CASSQGARGRLNTEAFF.

V gene TRBV28 combines with J gene TRBJ2-7; 10 nucleotides match TRBD2. This CDR3 is 15 amino acids long. V lost 7 bases and J lost 5; bases outside the gene matches: 11. The germline V gene has CDR1 MDHEN and CDR2 SYDVKM. This CDR3 reads CASTPGTSVINEQYF. The CDR3 DNA reads TGTGCCAGCACTCCCGGGACTAGCGTGATAAACGAGCAGTACTTC.

In its sample, this clone was seen a few times. V and J are TRBV5-1 and TRBJ2-2; 11 bases line up with TRBD2. The ends lost 0 bases at V and 6 bases at J; junction bases unmatched: 4. Per the germline V gene, CDR1 is SGHRS and CDR2 is YFSETQ. The CDR3 totals 16 residues. CDR3 bases: TGCGCCAGCAGCTTGGTGCCTAGCGGGAGGTCCGGGGAGCTGTTTTTT. Translation gives CASSLVPSGRSGELFF.

This sequence joins TRBV14 and TRBJ2-1; D is possibly TRBD2 (6 bases). The V end was cut by 6 bases, the J end by 3 bases, with 18 bases between. Germline lookup yields CDR1 SGHDN and CDR2 FVKESK. The CDR3 runs to 16 residues. The CDR3 nucleotides are TGTGCCAGCAGTCGAACGGGACTCTTGAACTACAATGAGCAGTTCTTC. As protein: CASSRTGLLNYNEQFF. Together with reference TRBV14 and TRBJ2-1, the CDR3 gives the full variable domain: EAGVTQFPSHSVIEKGQTVTLRCDPISGHDNLYWYRRVMGKEIKFLLHFVKESKQDESGMPNNRFLAERTGGTYSTLKVQPAELEDSGVYFCASSRTGLLNYNEQFFGPGTRLTVL.

The gene calls are TRBV7-9 and TRBJ1-1, with a weak D call TRBD1 (6 bases). The CDR3 length is 15 residues. Trimming left V 5 bases short and J 0 bases short, with 13 bases between. From germline, CDR1 is SEHNR and CDR2 FQNEAQ (reference sequence). CDR3 bases: TGTGCCAGCAGCCCAGGGGTGGGGATGAACACTGAAGCTTTCTTT. Translating gives CASSPGVGMNTEAFF.

The J gene is TRBJ1-1, the V gene TRBV12-3 or TRBV12-4; 7 bases align to TRBD1. The V and J ends lost 5 bases and 4 bases, in that order; junction bases with no gene match: 1. The CDR3 has 12 amino acids. The chain's CDR3 is CASSRGLTEAFF. CDR3 nucleotide sequence: TGTGCCAGCAGTAGGGGGCTCACTGAAGCTTTCTTT.